A single sample is the source of the 28 T cell receptor beta chains below, sequenced in a study of chemoradiotherapy in HPV16-positive cancers. TCRdb keeps only in-frame clones here, not all; method: immunoSEQ multiplex PCR. The table shows tens of thousands of clones, with about four fifths occurring only once. The sample was blood, taken from a patient who underwent chemoradiotherapy. Receptors originate from a human donor with HPV-associated anogenital cancer.

This chain links TRBV19 with TRBJ2-7, with 8 bases matching TRBD2. CDR1 is LNHDA, CDR2 SQIVND, per germline (reference sequence). V shed 8 bases, J shed 1 base, and the junction held 10 bases outside the gene matches. This CDR3 is 15 amino acids long. The CDR3 sequence is CASAPGGTVSYEQYF. DNA for the CDR3: TGTGCCAGTGCCCCGGGAGGGACGGTTTCCTACGAGCAGTACTTC.

This chain uses TRBV18 with TRBJ2-1; D is tentatively TRBD1 or TRBD2 (6 bases each). This CDR3 contains 15 residues. The V end was cut by 2 bases, the J end by 4 bases, with 12 bases between. Germline V gene data show CDR1 as KGHSH and CDR2 as LQKENI. The CDR3 spells CASSPFGGGYNEQFF. The CDR3 DNA reads TGTGCCAGCTCACCATTTGGAGGGGGATACAATGAGCAGTTCTTC. Supplemented by reference TRBV18 and TRBJ2-1, the full variable domain reads NAGVMQNPRHLVRRRGQEARLRCSPMKGHSHVYWYRQLPEEGLKFMVYLQKENIIDESGMPKERFSAEFPKEGPSILRIQQVVRGDSAAYFCASSPFGGGYNEQFFGPGTRLTVL.

This clone was seen only a few times. The CDR3 spells CASRDRVSPLHF. The CDR3 nucleotides read TGTGCCAGTAGGGACAGGGTTTCACCCCTCCACTTT. The rearrangement links TRBV19 to TRBJ1-6, with 8 bases identical to TRBD1. The CDR3 consists of 12 residues. V gave up 6 bases and J gave up 9 bases; unmatched junction bases: 1. CDR1 LNHDA and CDR2 SQIVND come from the germline V gene (reference sequence).

This rearrangement joins TRBV10-3 to TRBJ2-7; 7 bases are a match to TRBD1. The CDR3 spans 17 residues. Trimming removed 6 bases from V and 0 bases from J; junction bases left unmatched: 14. Germline assignment: CDR1 ENHRY and CDR2 SYGVKD. The CDR3 nucleotides are TGTGCCATCAGCCAAGGGAAAACAGGGGCTGGCTCCTACGAGCAGTACTTC. This translates into CAISQGKTGAGSYEQYF.

This clone was seen more than once but under ten times. The chain carries TRBV20-1 and TRBJ1-1, with D hard to call. The CDR3 is made up of 10 amino acids. The germline V gene encodes CDR1 DFQATT and CDR2 SNEGSKA (reference sequence). The V and J ends lost 7 bases and 8 bases respectively, with 11 bases between them. CDR3: CSVSRVEAFF. The CDR3 DNA reads as TGCAGTGTCAGTCGTGTCGAAGCTTTCTTT.

V gene TRBV4-3 combines with J gene TRBJ1-4; 8 positions match TRBD1. The germline V gene encodes CDR1 LGHNA and CDR2 YSLEER. With V trimmed by 3 bases and J by 4 bases, 4 bases remained unmatched. The CDR3 covers 15 residues. Here the CDR3 reads CASSQTGDLNEKLFF. CDR3 sequence (DNA): TGCGCCAGCAGCCAGACAGGGGACCTTAATGAAAAACTGTTTTTT.

This clone came up a few times. The genes are TRBV9 and TRBJ1-1; perhaps TRBD1 as D (6 bases). The CDR3 loop spans 15 amino acids. The germline CDR1 and CDR2 sequences are SGDLS and YYNGEE. Between the trimmed V and J ends, which lost 3 bases and 1 base, there was a span of 13 bases. CDR3 bases: TGTGCCAGCAGCGAGAGGGGGAATCAGAACACTGAAGCTTTCTTT. It is translated as CASSERGNQNTEAFF. Full variable domain (outside the CDR3, taken from reference TRBV9 and TRBJ1-1): DSGVTQTPKHLITATGQRVTLRCSPRSGDLSVYWYQQSLDQGLQFLIQYYNGEERAKGNILERFSAQQFPDLHSELNLSSLELGDSALYFCASSERGNQNTEAFFGQGTRLTVV.

J is TRBJ1-2 and V is TRBV7-9; D not resolved. Trimming pared 1 base from V and 3 bases from J, leaving 9 bases between. Per the germline V gene, CDR1 is SEHNR and CDR2 is FQNEAQ (reference sequence). The CDR3 has 14 amino acids. CDR3 loop: CASSLGAAYYGYTF. DNA for the CDR3: TGTGCCAGCAGCTTAGGGGCGGCCTACTATGGCTACACCTTC.

This chain joins TRBV2 and TRBJ1-5, with 7 bases fitting TRBD1. Germline loops: CDR1 SNHLY, CDR2 FYNNEI. The CDR3 runs 13 residues. V was pared by 7 bases and J by 4 bases, with 4 bases of the junction left unmatched. Here the CDR3 DNA reads TGTGCCAGCACTTCGACAGGGAATCAGCCCCAGCATTTT. The encoded protein is CASTSTGNQPQHF.

The chain has TRBV10-3 and TRBJ2-7; D may be TRBD1 (6 bases). Germline V lookup: CDR1 ENHRY, CDR2 SYGVKD. The CDR3 length is 13 residues. V lost 8 bases to trimming and J lost 2 bases, with 13 bases between them. The CDR3 loop is CAIQTQGTYEQYF. Written as DNA, the CDR3 is TGTGCCATCCAGACACAGGGAACCTACGAGCAGTACTTC.

The chain has TRBV9 and TRBJ1-3; D remains unclear. The CDR3 runs 15 residues. Germline loops: CDR1 SGDLS, CDR2 YYNGEE. The ends were cut back, 3 bases at V and 3 bases at J, with 13 bases in the middle. This CDR3 is CASSEEDSLGNTIYF. CDR3 nucleotides: TGTGCCAGCAGCGAAGAGGACTCTCTTGGAAACACCATATATTTT.

This chain uses TRBV7-6 with TRBJ2-6; D perhaps matches TRBD2 (6 bases). CDR3 length: 18 residues. Germline V gene data show CDR1 as SGHVS and CDR2 as FNYEAQ. Trimming pared 5 bases from V and 0 bases from J, leaving 17 bases between. The CDR3 loop reads CASSLRGDGLSGANVLTF. The CDR3 DNA follows: TGTGCCAGCAGCCTGCGGGGAGACGGACTCTCTGGGGCCAACGTCCTGACTTTC.

This clone was picked up a small number of times. The gene calls are TRBV11-1 and TRBJ2-5, with D perhaps TRBD2 (6 bases). V was cut by 1 base and J by 4 bases, with 16 bases left in between. CDR3 length: 16 residues. CDR1 is SGHAT and CDR2 is FQDESV in the germline V gene (reference sequence). The CDR3 loop is CASSLDGGGGRETQYF. CDR3 DNA: TGTGCCAGCAGCTTAGATGGTGGGGGAGGAAGAGAGACCCAGTACTTC.

The V gene is TRBV5-1, the J gene TRBJ2-5; D might be TRBD1 or TRBD2, each matching 5 bases. The CDR3 has 14 amino acids. V was trimmed by 0 bases and J by 5 bases, leaving 11 bases between them. Germline CDR1 and CDR2: SGHRS and YFSETQ. The CDR3 coding sequence is TGCGCCAGCAGCTTGGGCCCCGAGGGGGAGACCCAGTACTTC. Residues: CASSLGPEGETQYF.

V and J are TRBV18 and TRBJ2-3; weak D call: TRBD2 (7 bases). Trimming cost V 5 bases and J 4 bases, with 10 bases left between them. The CDR3 contains 13 residues. From germline, CDR1 is KGHSH and CDR2 LQKENI. CDR3 sequence reads: CASSTGGADTQYF. CDR3 in DNA: TGTGCCAGCTCAACGGGGGGCGCAGATACGCAGTATTTT. The entire variable domain, with the rest obtained from reference TRBV18 and TRBJ2-3, is as follows: NAGVMQNPRHLVRRRGQEARLRCSPMKGHSHVYWYRQLPEEGLKFMVYLQKENIIDESGMPKERFSAEFPKEGPSILRIQQVVRGDSAAYFCASSTGGADTQYFGPGTRLTVL.

V gene TRBV4-3 combines with J gene TRBJ2-7; no firm D call. Germline V gives CDR1 LGHNA, CDR2 YSLEER. Trimming pared 1 base from V and 7 bases from J, leaving 11 bases between. The CDR3 runs 13 residues. The CDR3 coding sequence is TGCGCCAGCAGCCAAGGCTCGCCTTCTGAGCAGTACTTC. As protein: CASSQGSPSEQYF.

The chain combines TRBV6-6 with TRBJ1-1; D ambiguous. The CDR3 has 12 residues. Trimming pared 10 bases from V and 0 bases from J, leaving 9 bases between. The germline CDR1 and CDR2 sequences are MNHNY and SVGAGI (reference sequence). As DNA, the CDR3 is TGTGCCACCTCACCCTTGAACACTGAAGCTTTCTTT. Its protein product is CATSPLNTEAFF.

The V and J genes are TRBV9 and TRBJ2-3; TRBD1 is a possible D gene (6 bases). Germline V gene data show CDR1 as SGDLS and CDR2 as YYNGEE. The CDR3 consists of 17 residues. V was pared by 9 bases and J by 6 bases, with 29 bases between. CDR3 in amino acids: CATAPEQRGHRRDTQYF. The CDR3, as DNA: TGTGCCACCGCGCCAGAGCAGAGGGGACACCGCCGGGATACGCAGTATTTT.

This clone has just a few counts. The chain joins TRBV27 to TRBJ2-3; 7 nucleotides agree with TRBD1. Trimming took 9 bases from V and 4 from J; bases not matched to a gene: 4. Germline V gene lookup returns CDR1 MNHEY and CDR2 SMNVEV (reference sequence). CDR3 length: 12 residues. For the CDR3, the DNA is TGTGCCAGTTCTCAGGGGGCAGATACGCAGTATTTT. It codes for CASSQGADTQYF.

The rearrangement links TRBV7-2 to TRBJ2-3; D gene ambiguous. The germline V gene has CDR1 SGHTA and CDR2 FQGNSA. This CDR3 region has 13 residues. V lost 8 bases and J 0 bases, leaving 9 bases between the germline ends. Written as DNA, the CDR3 is TGTGCCAGCTTCACGAGGAGCACAGATACGCAGTATTTT. Translation gives CASFTRSTDTQYF.

This chain connects TRBV19 to TRBJ1-3; possible D gene TRBD1, 6 bases. V gave up 0 bases and J gave up 4 bases, with 13 bases separating them. The CDR3 has 16 amino acids. From germline, CDR1 is LNHDA and CDR2 SQIVND (reference sequence). The CDR3: CASSIDPLDSGNTIYF. The DNA of the CDR3 is TGTGCCAGTAGTATAGATCCACTGGACAGCGGAAACACCATATATTTT. Based on the CDR3 plus reference TRBV19 and TRBJ1-3, the full variable domain is DGGITQSPKYLFRKEGQNVTLSCEQNLNHDAMYWYRQDPGQGLRLIYYSQIVNDFQKGDIAEGYSVSREKKESFPLTVTSAQKNPTAFYLCASSIDPLDSGNTIYFGEGSWLTVV.

The chain links TRBV7-6 to TRBJ1-2, with 11 bases lining up with TRBD1. This CDR3 is built from 16 residues. Trimming removed 5 bases from V and 6 bases from J; junction bases left unmatched: 11. From germline, CDR1 is SGHVS and CDR2 FNYEAQ. The CDR3 reads CASSPTPGTGGNGYTF. CDR3 nucleotide sequence: TGTGCCAGCAGCCCCACCCCCGGGACAGGGGGAAATGGCTACACCTTC.

The CDR3 nucleotides read TGTGCCAGCTCACCGGGGCAGTTCAATCAGCCCCAGCATTTT. Translation: CASSPGQFNQPQHF. The chain couples TRBV18 to TRBJ1-5; D might be TRBD1 (5 bases). Trimming pared 3 bases from V and 3 bases from J, leaving 9 bases between. The CDR3 is made up of 14 amino acids. The V gene's germline CDR1 is KGHSH and CDR2 LQKENI. The complete variable domain, with remaining parts taken from reference TRBV18 and TRBJ1-5, reads NAGVMQNPRHLVRRRGQEARLRCSPMKGHSHVYWYRQLPEEGLKFMVYLQKENIIDESGMPKERFSAEFPKEGPSILRIQQVVRGDSAAYFCASSPGQFNQPQHFGDGTRLSIL.

This clone has only a few counts. The V call is TRBV25-1, the J call TRBJ1-2, with D possibly matching TRBD1 (6 bases). Trimming stripped 10 bases from V and 0 bases from J, with 9 bases between. Germline V gene lookup returns CDR1 MGHDK and CDR2 SYGVNS. This CDR3 is built from 12 residues. DNA of the CDR3: TGTGCCACAGGGACAACTAACTATGGCTACACCTTC. Its translation: CATGTTNYGYTF.

The rearrangement joins TRBV9 to TRBJ2-2; no definite D call. Germline assignment: CDR1 SGDLS and CDR2 YYNGEE. Trimming cost V 6 bases and J 8 bases, with 14 bases left between them. The CDR3 covers 13 residues. The CDR3 is CASNRGDLGELFF. The CDR3 DNA reads as TGTGCCAGCAACCGTGGGGATTTGGGGGAGCTGTTTTTT.

This sequence joins TRBV28 and TRBJ1-1, with D perhaps matching TRBD1 (6 bases). Trimming took 4 bases from V and 4 from J, leaving 16 bases between them. Germline assignment: CDR1 MDHEN and CDR2 SYDVKM. The CDR3 loop spans 15 amino acids. CDR3 in amino acids: CASSSGQSPSTEAFF. The CDR3 DNA reads TGTGCCAGCAGTTCCGGACAGTCCCCGAGCACTGAAGCTTTCTTT.

The chain combines TRBV5-5 with TRBJ2-1; 8 nucleotides line up with TRBD1. Losses at the gene ends were 3 bases for V and 2 bases for J; bases not matched to a gene: 4. This CDR3 is built from 15 residues. Germline CDR1 SGHKS, CDR2 YYEKEE (reference sequence). CDR3 sequence reads: CASSWQGATYNEQFF. In DNA form, the CDR3 reads TGTGCCAGCAGCTGGCAGGGGGCCACCTACAATGAGCAGTTCTTC.

The chain joins TRBV19 to TRBJ1-4; D is unresolved. Between the trimmed V and J ends, which lost 8 bases and 4 bases, there was a span of 14 bases. This CDR3 is built from 14 residues. Germline V lookup: CDR1 LNHDA, CDR2 SQIVND (reference sequence). CDR3: CASSSDGRNEKLFF. The CDR3 DNA follows: TGTGCCAGTTCATCGGACGGACGTAATGAAAAACTGTTTTTT.